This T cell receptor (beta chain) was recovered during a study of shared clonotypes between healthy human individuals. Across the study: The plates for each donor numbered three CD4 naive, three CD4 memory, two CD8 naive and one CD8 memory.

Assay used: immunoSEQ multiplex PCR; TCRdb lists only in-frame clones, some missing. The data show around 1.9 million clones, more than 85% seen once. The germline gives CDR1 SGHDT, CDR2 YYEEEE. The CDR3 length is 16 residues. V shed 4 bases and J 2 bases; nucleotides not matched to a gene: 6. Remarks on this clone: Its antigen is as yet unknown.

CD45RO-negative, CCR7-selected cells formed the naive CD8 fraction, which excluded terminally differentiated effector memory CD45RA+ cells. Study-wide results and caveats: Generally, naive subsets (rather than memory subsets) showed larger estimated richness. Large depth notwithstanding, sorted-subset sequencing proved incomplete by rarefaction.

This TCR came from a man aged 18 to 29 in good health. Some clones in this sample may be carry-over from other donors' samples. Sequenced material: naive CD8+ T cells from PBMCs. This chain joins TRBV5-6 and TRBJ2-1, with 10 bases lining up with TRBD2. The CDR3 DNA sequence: TGTGCCAGCAGCCTTATTAGCGGGAGGACCTACAATGAGCAGTTCTTC. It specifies CASSLISGRTYNEQFF.